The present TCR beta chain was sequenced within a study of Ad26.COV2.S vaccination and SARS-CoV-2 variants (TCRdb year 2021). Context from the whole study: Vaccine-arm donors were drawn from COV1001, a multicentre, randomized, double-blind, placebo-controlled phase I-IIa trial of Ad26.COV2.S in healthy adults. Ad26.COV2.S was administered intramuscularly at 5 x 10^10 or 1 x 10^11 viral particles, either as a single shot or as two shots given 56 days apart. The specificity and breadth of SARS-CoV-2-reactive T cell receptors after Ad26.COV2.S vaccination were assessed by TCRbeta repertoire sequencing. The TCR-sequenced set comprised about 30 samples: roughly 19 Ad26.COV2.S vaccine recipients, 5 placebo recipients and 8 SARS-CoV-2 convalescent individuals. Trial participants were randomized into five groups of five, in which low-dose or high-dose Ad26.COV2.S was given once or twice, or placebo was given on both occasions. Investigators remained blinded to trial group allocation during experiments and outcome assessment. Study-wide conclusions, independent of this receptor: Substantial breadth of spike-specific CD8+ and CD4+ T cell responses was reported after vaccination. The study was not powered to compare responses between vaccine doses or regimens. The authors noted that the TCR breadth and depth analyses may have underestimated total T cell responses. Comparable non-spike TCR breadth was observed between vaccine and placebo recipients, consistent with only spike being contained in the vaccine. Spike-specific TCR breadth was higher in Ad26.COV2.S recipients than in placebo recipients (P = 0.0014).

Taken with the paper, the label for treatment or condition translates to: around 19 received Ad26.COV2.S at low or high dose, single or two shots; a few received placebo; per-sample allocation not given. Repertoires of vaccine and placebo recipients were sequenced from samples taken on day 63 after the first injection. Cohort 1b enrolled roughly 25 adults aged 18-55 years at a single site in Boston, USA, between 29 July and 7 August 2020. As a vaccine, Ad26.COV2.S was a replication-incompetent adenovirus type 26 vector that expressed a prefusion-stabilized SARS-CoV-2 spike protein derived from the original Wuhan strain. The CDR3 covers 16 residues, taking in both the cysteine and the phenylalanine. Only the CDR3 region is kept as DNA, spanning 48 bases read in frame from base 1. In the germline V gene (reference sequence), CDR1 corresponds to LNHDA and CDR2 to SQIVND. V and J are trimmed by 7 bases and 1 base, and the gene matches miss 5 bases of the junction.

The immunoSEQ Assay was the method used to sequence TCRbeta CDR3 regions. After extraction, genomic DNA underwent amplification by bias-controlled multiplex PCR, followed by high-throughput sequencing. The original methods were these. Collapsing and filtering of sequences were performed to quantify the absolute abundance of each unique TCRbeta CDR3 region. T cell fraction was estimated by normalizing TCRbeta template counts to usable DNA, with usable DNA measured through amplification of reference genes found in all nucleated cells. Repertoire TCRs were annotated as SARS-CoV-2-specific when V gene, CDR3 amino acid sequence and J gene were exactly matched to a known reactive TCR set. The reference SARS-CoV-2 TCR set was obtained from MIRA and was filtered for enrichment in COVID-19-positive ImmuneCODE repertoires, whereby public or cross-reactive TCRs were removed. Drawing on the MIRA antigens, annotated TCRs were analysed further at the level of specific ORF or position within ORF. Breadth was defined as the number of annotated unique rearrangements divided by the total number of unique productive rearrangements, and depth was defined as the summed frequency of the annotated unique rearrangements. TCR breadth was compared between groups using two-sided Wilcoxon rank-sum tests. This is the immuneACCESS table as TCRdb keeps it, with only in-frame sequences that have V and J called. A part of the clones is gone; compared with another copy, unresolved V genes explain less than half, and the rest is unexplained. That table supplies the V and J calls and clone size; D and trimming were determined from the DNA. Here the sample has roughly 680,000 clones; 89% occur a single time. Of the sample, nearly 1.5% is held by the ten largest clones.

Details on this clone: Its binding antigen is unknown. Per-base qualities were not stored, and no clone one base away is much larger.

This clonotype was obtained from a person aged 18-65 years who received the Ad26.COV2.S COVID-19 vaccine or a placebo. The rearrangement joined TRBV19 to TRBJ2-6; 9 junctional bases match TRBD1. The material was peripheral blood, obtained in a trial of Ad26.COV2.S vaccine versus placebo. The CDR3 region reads CASTDRGSSGANVLTF. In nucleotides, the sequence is TGTGCCAGTACGGACAGGGGATCATCTGGGGCCAACGTCCTGACTTTC.